The entry below describes one T cell receptor (beta chain). The antigen is not known. The sample originates from a study of CD8+CD57+ T cells in acquired aplastic anemia. Study-level points and caveats: Sharing between patients and controls was observed for around 27 CD8+ CDR3 sequences. Patient and control CD8+ Simpson's diversity was not significantly different.

Whoever was chosen for sequencing had shown CD8+CD57+ cell expansion by flow cytometry. CDR1 MNHNS and CDR2 SASEGT come from the germline V gene. The CDR3 runs to 13 residues. V lost 3 bases, J lost 4 bases, and 7 bases lay in between. Template material for TCR beta VDJ and CDR3 profiling consisted of genomic DNA. In TCRdb, the reads were re-called with MiXCR into one record per CDR3 protein. Of 150,000 to 200,000 distinct CDR3 sequences listed, about 48% are singletons. Sequencing used sorted CD4+, CD8+, or CD8+CD57+ T cells (not recorded which) from PBMCs. This TCR was sampled from a human donor with aplastic anemia. The rearrangement links TRBV6-1 to TRBJ1-5; D gene uncertain. CDR3 sequence: CASSDRPNQPQHF. The CDR3 region has the DNA TGTGCCAGCAGTGACAGGCCGAATCAGCCCCAGCATTTT.